This TCR beta chain was found in a study of regulatory T cells in long-lasting Graves disease. This clonotype occurred many times. The time point: newly diagnosed GD, antithyroid drugs for less than 3 months. PBMCs provided the RNA from which the TCR library was made. Trimming took 6 bases from V and 1 from J, leaving 9 bases between them. The germline V gene has CDR1 MDHEN and CDR2 SYDVKM. The CDR3 runs 14 residues. According to the study, TCR beta libraries were built with iRepertoire HTBI primers and CDR3-region Arm-PCR. One entry per CDR3 protein results from TCRdb running MiXCR on the multiplex PCR reads. The data hold more than 450,000 distinct CDR3 sequences, with about 17% observed a single time. A further study also used this sample, focusing on T cells in Graves' hyperthyroidism and ophthalmopathy.

The TCR was taken from a man aged 35 to 55 with Graves disease. The rearrangement joins TRBV28 to TRBJ2-2, with a weak D call TRBD1 (5 bases). The specimen was peripheral blood mononuclear cells (PBMCs), collected at new diagnosis, from a patient treated with antithyroid drugs. CDR3 region: CASRFRGNTGELFF. CDR3 sequence (DNA): TGTGCCAGCAGATTTAGGGGGAACACCGGGGAGCTGTTTTTT.